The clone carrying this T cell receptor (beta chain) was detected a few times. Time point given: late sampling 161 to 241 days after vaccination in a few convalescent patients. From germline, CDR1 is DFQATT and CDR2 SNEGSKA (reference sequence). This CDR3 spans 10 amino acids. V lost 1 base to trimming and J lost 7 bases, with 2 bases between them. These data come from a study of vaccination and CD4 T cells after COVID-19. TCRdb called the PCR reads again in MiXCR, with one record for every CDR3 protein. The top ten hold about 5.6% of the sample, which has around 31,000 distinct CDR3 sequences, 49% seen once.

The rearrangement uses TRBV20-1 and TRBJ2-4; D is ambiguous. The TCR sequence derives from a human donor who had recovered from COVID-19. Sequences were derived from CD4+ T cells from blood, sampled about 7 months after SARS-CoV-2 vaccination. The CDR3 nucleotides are TGCAGTGCTAGAGCGAACATTCAGTACTTC. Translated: CSARANIQYF.